This TCR beta chain was identified in a study of blood T cells in healthy people across ages. Overall study findings and caveats: Investigators viewed diversity estimates from one million T cells as underestimates, the study reported. Strong correlation linked observed beta diversity and percent naive T cells.

This CDR3 comprises 14 residues. The germline V gene has CDR1 MNHEY and CDR2 SVGAGI. Trimming took 6 bases from V and 11 from J; bases not matched to a gene: 11. The second PCR ran about 7 to 12 cycles with a sample-barcoded 5' primer and J-beta primers. There were at least 3 million CDR3-containing paired-end reads obtained from each sample. TCRdb re-derived calls from the 5' RACE reads in MiXCR, one entry per CDR3 protein. The repertoire consists of approximately 400,000 distinct CDR3 sequences, with over 45% occurring once and the leading ten covering 51%. This clonotype was counted between two and nine times. Its matching antigen is unknown.

Sequenced: blood. The sequence was obtained from a man between 60 and 70 years old in good health. The gene calls are TRBV6-5 and TRBJ2-5; 11 positions match TRBD1. DNA of the CDR3: TGTGCCAGCAGAAACGGACAGGGGGCAATTGAGCAGTACTTC. This translates into CASRNGQGAIEQYF.